Detailed here is one T cell receptor beta chain. The sample holds many counts of this clonotype. Its target antigen remains unknown. One end of the junction does not line up with germline, which may come from a read error. Sequenced on an Illumina NovaSeq 6000. TCRalpha and TCRbeta cDNA libraries were built by 5'RACE with constant-segment primers, adding sample barcodes and unique molecular identifiers. Trizol reagent was used to extract RNA from every sample. Libraries were amplified in two PCR steps, with a second sample barcode and Illumina TruSeq adapters added in the second step. Sequencing of the libraries was done on an Illumina NovaSeq, producing 2 x 150 bp paired-end reads. The paper's data handling went like this. With migec v1.2.7, reads were demultiplexed and then collapsed into UMI-guided consensus sequences. Using mixcr v2.1.11, UMI consensuses were aligned to TRA and TRB V and J templates and then assembled into clonotypes. Expanded or contracted clonotypes were those called significant by both edgeR and NoisET, with noise models trained on biological replicates. edgeR calls used a false discovery rate-adjusted p below 0.01 and a log2 fold-change threshold of 1. PCA with hierarchical clustering of max-normalized trajectories of the 1000 most abundant clonotypes was used as exploratory dynamics analysis. Each responding clone was given a CD4 or CD8 phenotype based on the CD4+ and CD8+ repertoires, which had been sequenced separately. The public reads were quality trimmed at Q25 with fastp and then assembled into clones with MiXCR by TCRdb, keeping productive beta chains. All rows with the same CDR3 protein become a single entry with the most common DNA and genes. For this entry, the V and J calls and clone size follow TCRdb and not the study's own pipeline. A total of some 200,000 distinct CDR3 sequences appear in this sample, 20% to 25% of them only once. More than 20% of the sample rests with the top ten.

The cysteine opens and the phenylalanine closes a CDR3 of 13 amino acids. CDR3 DNA only is kept here, 39 bases in frame from base 1. According to the germline V gene (reference sequence), CDR1 reads SSHAT and CDR2 reads FNYEAQ. This entry belongs to a study of T-cell memory formation after mild COVID-19 (dated by TCRdb to the early 2020s). With respect to the entire study: Most TCR sequence clusters were specific to one of the two donors. Longitudinal TCRalpha and TCRbeta repertoire sequencing tracked T-cell clones expanding and contracting after mild COVID-19 in a couple of donors. Two young, previously healthy adult volunteers made up the cohort, one male and one female. Overall study outcomes, separate from this receptor: Only a couple of mild cases were covered by the study, and larger cohorts that include severe cases with pre-infection samples were considered necessary. Contracting CD4+ clones turned up mainly in the CM and EM memory subsets, whereas EMRA was where CD8+ clones were enriched. SARS-CoV-2 specificity of the second-wave clones peaking on day 37 was not confirmed. Clones that contracted from day 15 to 85 showed balanced CD4/CD8 phenotypes, whereas a second wave of clones that expanded from day 15 to 37 leaned towards CD4+. Some responding clones were detected in pre-infection memory, which suggested that pre-existing cross-reactive memory T cells had joined the SARS-CoV-2 response.

PBMCs were isolated by Ficoll-Paque density gradient centrifugation. The specimen was PBMCs or a T cell subset sorted from them (not recorded which). The sequence joins TRBV7-7 to TRBJ2-1; the D segment cannot be called with confidence. The clonotype comes from an adult woman who had mild COVID-19 (a few samples of this study predate the infection). The sample titles of this study are shuffled in the database, so cell type and time point are left out; the donor was told from shared clones. The CDR3 here reads CASSLGGTNEQFF. Here is the DNA: TGTGCTAGCAGCTTAGGCGGTACCAATGAGCAGTTCTTC.